A single sample gave rise to the 3 T cell receptor beta chains below, sequenced in a study of early stage breast cancer tumors. Repertoires were generated with immunoSEQ multiplex PCR, while TCRdb's copy carries only in-frame clones and drops some. Found here are just under 30,000 clones, 84% of them singletons; the top ten hold over 8.5%. Sequencing was performed on blood. The receptors come from a person aged 45 to 59 with breast cancer.

Here the CDR3 reads CASSQGRWGSYEQYF. Written as DNA, the CDR3 is TGCGCCAGCAGCCAAGGACGGTGGGGATCCTACGAGCAGTACTTC. V usage is TRBV4-3 and J usage is TRBJ2-7; no reliable D call. The germline CDR1 and CDR2 sequences are LGHNA and YSLEER. Trimming removed 1 base at V and 1 base at J, with 11 bases between. This CDR3 contains 15 residues.

CDR3 sequence reads: CAISEPLGRSTEAFF. CDR3 DNA sequence: TGTGCCATCAGTGAGCCGCTGGGCAGGAGCACTGAAGCTTTCTTT. This chain uses TRBV10-3 with TRBJ1-1; no reliable D call. Germline V lookup: CDR1 ENHRY, CDR2 SYGVKD. This CDR3 spans 15 amino acids. V lost 2 bases, J lost 4 bases, and 14 bases lay in between.

This clone appeared once. CDR3 sequence reads: CASSLTLGGRTSTDTQYF. In DNA, the CDR3 is TGTGCCAGCAGCCTTACCTTGGGTGGAAGGACTAGCACAGATACGCAGTATTTT. The chain is built from TRBV9 and TRBJ2-3; TRBD2 might be the D (5 bases). CDR3 length equals 18 residues. V lost 4 bases to trimming and J lost 0 bases, with 21 bases between them. Germline V gives CDR1 SGDLS, CDR2 YYNGEE.